The clone carrying this T cell receptor beta chain was counted between two and nine times. What it binds is unknown. This CDR3 is built from 13 residues. The germline V gene has CDR1 MDHEN and CDR2 SYDVKM. Trimming took off 7 bases at V and 4 bases at J, with 14 bases between the two ends. This record comes from a study of T cell repertoires in cytomegalovirus infection. Turning to the study itself: CMV epitopes in the study were HLA-C-restricted (recently identified) and HLA-B-restricted (well studied). The public TCR beta signatures pointed to both CMV infection and matching HLA type.

TCRdb called the reads again in MiXCR, with one record for every CDR3 protein. The repertoire holds approximately 1,000,000 distinct CDR3 sequences, with about a third as singletons. Study-wide findings and caveats: The response measured ex vivo was dominated by TCR beta clonotypes (HLA-C-restricted and CMV-specific). Public TCR beta family frequency separated CMV-and-HLA carriers, including in an independent cohort.

This TCR was recovered from a human donor in good health (CMV status not recorded). Some clones in this sample may be carry-over from other donors' samples. Sequences were derived from cultured CD8+ T cells from PBMCs, sampled from culture after CMV antigen stimulation. The V and J genes are TRBV28 and TRBJ2-7; TRBD2 is a possible D gene (7 bases). CDR3 region: CASKGGGIYEQYV. The CDR3 bases are TGTGCCAGCAAGGGGGGGGGCATATACGAGCAGTACGTC.